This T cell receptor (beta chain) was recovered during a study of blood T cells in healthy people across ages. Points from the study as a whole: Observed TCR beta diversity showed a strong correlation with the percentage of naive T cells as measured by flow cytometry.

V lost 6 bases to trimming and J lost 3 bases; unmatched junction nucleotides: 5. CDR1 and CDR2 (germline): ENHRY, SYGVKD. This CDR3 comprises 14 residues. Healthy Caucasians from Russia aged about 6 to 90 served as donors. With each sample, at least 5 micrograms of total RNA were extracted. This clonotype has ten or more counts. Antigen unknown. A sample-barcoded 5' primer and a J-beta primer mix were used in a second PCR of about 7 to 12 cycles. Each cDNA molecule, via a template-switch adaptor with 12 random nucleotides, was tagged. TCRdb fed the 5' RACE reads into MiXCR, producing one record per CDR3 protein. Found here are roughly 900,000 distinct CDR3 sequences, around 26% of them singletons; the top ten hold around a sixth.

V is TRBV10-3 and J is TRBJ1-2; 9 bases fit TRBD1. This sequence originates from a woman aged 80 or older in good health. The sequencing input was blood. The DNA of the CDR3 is TGTGCCATCAGACCGGGACAGGGAGACTATGGCTACACCTTC. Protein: CAIRPGQGDYGYTF.